This is a list of T cell receptor beta chains from one sample in a study of T cell responses to AZD1222 COVID-19 vaccine. Sequencing used immunoSEQ multiplex PCR; TCRdb keeps in-frame clones, though not all of them. This sample has approximately 85,000 clones, with roughly nine tenths found just once. Sample: peripheral blood, taken on day 0 of AZD1222 vaccination. Every receptor here comes from an adult in good health. CDR3s include the opening cysteine and the closing phenylalanine or tryptophan. D genes are given only for firm matches. The listing skips clone size in some rows; elsewhere it reads once, few, many or a size class.

abundance	v_gene	j_gene	d_gene	CDR3nt	CDR3aa
NA	TRBV3-1/TRBV3-2	TRBJ2-2	NA	TGTGCCAGCAGCCCAACGATTTTCGGGGAGCTGTTTTTT	CASSPTIFGELFF
NA	TRBV11-3	TRBJ2-1	TRBD1	TGTGCCAGCAGCTCGTCGACAGGGGCGGGTGAGCAGTTCTTC	CASSSSTGAGEQFF
NA	TRBV19	TRBJ1-2	TRBD1	TGTGCCAGTAGTGGACAGGGGATCGGCTACACCTTC	CASSGQGIGYTF
once	TRBV7-2	TRBJ1-1	TRBD1	TGTGCCAGCAGCTTAGTTGTGGCAGGGGGTGAAGCTTTCTTT	CASSLVVAGGEAFF
NA	TRBV18	TRBJ2-1	TRBD1	TGTGCCAGCTCAGGGACAGGGGGGCGCAATGAGCAGTTCTTC	CASSGTGGRNEQFF
NA	TRBV10-3	TRBJ1-2	TRBD1	TGTGCCATCAGGAGACAGGGGCGGGATGGCTACACCTTC	CAIRRQGRDGYTF
medium-sized	TRBV6-4	TRBJ2-1	NA	TGTGCCAGCAGCGCGGGGGCCGGGGGGCATGAGCAGTTCTTC	CASSAGAGGHEQFF
NA	TRBV27	TRBJ2-1	TRBD2	TGTGCCAGCAGTGGGACTAGCGGAAACAATGAGCAGTTCTTC	CASSGTSGNNEQFF
NA	TRBV15	TRBJ1-5	NA	TGTGCCACCAGCAGAGATGCGGGCAGCCGGCAGCCCCAGCATTTT	CATSRDAGSRQPQHF
NA	TRBV7-9	TRBJ2-1	TRBD2	TGTGCCAGCAGCTTAGGGGGGACTAAGGTTGAGCAGTTCTTC	CASSLGGTKVEQFF
NA	TRBV21-1	TRBJ1-5	NA	TGTGCCAGCAGCAAAGATCCCAGGGAGGGGGATCAGCCCCAGCATTTT	CASSKDPREGDQPQHF
NA	TRBV5-1	TRBJ2-2	NA	TGCGCCAGCAGCCAACACGTAAACACCGGGGAGCTGTTTTTT	CASSQHVNTGELFF
once	TRBV19	TRBJ1-1	TRBD1	TGTGCCAGTAGTATACAGGGGGCGACAGCTGAAGCTTTCTTT	CASSIQGATAEAFF
NA	TRBV5-1	TRBJ1-2	TRBD1	TGCGCCAGCAGCTTGGAGACAGGGATCTATGGCTACACCTTC	CASSLETGIYGYTF
NA	TRBV18	TRBJ2-2	NA	TGTGCCAGCTCACAACAGGGCACCGGGGAGCTGTTTTTT	CASSQQGTGELFF
NA	TRBV5-1	TRBJ2-5	TRBD2	TGCGCCAGCAGCTTGGCCCTCCTAGCGGGAGAAGAGACCCAGTACTTC	CASSLALLAGEETQYF
NA	TRBV7-9	TRBJ2-7	NA	TGTGCCAGCAGCTTAGAGCTTGGGGAGCAGTACTTC	CASSLELGEQYF
NA	TRBV24-1	TRBJ2-7	NA	TGTGCCACCGCCCGGGCAGGGGGGTACGAGCAGTACTTC	CATARAGGYEQYF
NA	TRBV6-1	TRBJ1-2	NA	TGTGCCAGCAGTGACAAGGTTGGCTACACCTTC	CASSDKVGYTF
NA	TRBV4-1	TRBJ2-7	TRBD1	TGCGCCAGCAGCCAAGATTACAGGGGCCTCCCCTACGAGCAGTACTTC	CASSQDYRGLPYEQYF
NA	TRBV30	TRBJ1-5	TRBD1	TGTGCCTGGAGTGGGACAGGGGTTCTTCAGCCCCAGCATTTT	CAWSGTGVLQPQHF
NA	TRBV27	TRBJ1-2	NA	TGTGCCAGCAGTCCGACCCCGAAAGGGGGCTACACCTTC	CASSPTPKGGYTF
NA	TRBV7-8	TRBJ2-7	NA	TGTGCCAGCAGCTTAGCGCAGATTGGCACCACCTACGAGCAGTACTTC	CASSLAQIGTTYEQYF
NA	TRBV19	TRBJ1-1	NA	TGTGCCAGTCTACCGGGACGTCGCAACACTGAAGCTTTCTTT	CASLPGRRNTEAFF
NA	TRBV5-1	TRBJ2-1	TRBD2	TGCGCCAGCAGCTCCGGACTAGCGGGAGTGGGTTACAATGAGCAGTTCTTC	CASSSGLAGVGYNEQFF
NA	TRBV28	TRBJ1-2	NA	TGTGCCAGCAGTTTCCCATTTGGTGGCTACACCTTC	CASSFPFGGYTF
NA	TRBV5-5	TRBJ2-2	NA	TGTGCCAGCAGCCCCCGGGACCCCACGGGAGCAGGGGAGCTGTTTTTT	CASSPRDPTGAGELFF